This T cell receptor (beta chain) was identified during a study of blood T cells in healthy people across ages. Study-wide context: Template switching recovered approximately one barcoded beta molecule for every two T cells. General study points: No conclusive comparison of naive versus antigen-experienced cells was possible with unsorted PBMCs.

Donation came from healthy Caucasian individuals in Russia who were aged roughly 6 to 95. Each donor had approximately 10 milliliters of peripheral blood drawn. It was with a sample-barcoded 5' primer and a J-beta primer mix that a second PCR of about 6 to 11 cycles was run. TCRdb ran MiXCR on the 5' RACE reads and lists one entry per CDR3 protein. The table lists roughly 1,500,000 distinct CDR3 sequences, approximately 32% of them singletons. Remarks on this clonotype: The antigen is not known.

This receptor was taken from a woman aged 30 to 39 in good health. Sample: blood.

This CDR3 is CASSYSEGLNTEAFF. CDR3 DNA: TGTGCCAGCAGTTACTCGGAGGGCCTGAACACTGAAGCTTTCTTT. The chain employs TRBV6-5 and TRBJ1-1; D remains unclear. This CDR3 region has 15 residues. V was shortened by 0 bases and J by 0 bases, with 8 bases between the two germline ends. Germline-derived CDR1 and CDR2 are MNHEY and SVGAGI.